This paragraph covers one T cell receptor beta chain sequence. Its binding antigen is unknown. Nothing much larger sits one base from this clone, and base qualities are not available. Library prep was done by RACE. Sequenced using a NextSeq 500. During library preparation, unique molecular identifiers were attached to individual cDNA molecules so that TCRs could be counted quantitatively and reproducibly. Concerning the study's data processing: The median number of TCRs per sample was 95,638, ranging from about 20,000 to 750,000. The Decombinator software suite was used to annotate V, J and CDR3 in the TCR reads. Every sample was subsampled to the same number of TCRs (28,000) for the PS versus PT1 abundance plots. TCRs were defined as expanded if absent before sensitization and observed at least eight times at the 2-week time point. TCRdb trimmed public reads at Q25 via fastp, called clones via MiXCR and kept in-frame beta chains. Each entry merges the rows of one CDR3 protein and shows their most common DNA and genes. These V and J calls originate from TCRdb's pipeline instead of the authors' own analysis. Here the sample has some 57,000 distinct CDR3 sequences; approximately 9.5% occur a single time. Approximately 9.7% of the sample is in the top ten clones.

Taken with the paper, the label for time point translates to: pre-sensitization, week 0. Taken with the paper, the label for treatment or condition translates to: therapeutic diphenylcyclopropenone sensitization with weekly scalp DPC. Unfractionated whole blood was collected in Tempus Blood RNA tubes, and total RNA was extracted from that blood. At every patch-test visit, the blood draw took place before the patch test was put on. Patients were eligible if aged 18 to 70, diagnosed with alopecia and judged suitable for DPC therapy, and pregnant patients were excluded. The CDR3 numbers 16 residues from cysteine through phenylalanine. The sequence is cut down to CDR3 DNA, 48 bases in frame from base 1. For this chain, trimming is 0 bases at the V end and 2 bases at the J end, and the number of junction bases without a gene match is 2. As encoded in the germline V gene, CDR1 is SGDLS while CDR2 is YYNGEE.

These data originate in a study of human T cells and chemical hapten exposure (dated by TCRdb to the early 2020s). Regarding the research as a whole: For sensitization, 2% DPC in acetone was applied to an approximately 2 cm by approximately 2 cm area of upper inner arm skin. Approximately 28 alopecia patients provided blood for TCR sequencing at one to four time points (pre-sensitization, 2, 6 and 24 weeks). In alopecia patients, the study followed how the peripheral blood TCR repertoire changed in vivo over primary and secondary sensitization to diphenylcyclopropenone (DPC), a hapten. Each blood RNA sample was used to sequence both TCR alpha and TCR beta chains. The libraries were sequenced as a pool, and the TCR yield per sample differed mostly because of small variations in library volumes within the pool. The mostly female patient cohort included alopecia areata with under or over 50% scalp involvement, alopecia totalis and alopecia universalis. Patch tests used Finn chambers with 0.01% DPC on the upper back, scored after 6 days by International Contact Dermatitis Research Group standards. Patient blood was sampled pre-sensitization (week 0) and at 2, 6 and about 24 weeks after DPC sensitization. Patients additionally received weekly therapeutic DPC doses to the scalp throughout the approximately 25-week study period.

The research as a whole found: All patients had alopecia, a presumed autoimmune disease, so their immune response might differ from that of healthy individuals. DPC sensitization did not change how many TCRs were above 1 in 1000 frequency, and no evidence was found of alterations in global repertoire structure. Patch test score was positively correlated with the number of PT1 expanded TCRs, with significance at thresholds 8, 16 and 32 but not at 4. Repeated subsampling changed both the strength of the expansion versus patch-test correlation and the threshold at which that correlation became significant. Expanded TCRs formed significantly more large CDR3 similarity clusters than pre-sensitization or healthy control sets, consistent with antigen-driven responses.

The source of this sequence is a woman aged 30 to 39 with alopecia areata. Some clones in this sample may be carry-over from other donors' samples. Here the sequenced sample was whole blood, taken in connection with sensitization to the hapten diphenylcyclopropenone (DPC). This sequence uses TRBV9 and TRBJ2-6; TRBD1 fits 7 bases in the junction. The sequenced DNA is TGTGCCAGCAGCGTAGGAGGGGGCGCTGGGGCCAACGTCCTGACTTTC. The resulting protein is CASSVGGGAGANVLTF. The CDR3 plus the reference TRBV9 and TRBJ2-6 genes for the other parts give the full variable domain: DSGVTQTPKHLITATGQRVTLRCSPRSGDLSVYWYQQSLDQGLQFLIQYYNGEERAKGNILERFSAQQFPDLHSELNLSSLELGDSALYFCASSVGGGAGANVLTFGAGSRLTVL.